This T cell receptor beta chain is drawn from a study of cytomegalovirus exposure and HLA in healthy donors. V lost 6 bases and J lost 3, with 12 bases in between. The CDR3 is 13 amino acids. The V gene's germline CDR1 is MDHEN and CDR2 SYDVKM. The study, taken as a whole, reports: Donors belonging to an Asian-associated ancestry cluster reportedly showed fewer N-insertions in productive TCRs than the approximately 640-donor mean, according to what a later analysis found.

In the PCR, 60 Vbeta and 13 Jbeta primers were used. Profiled with immunoSEQ multiplex PCR; TCRdb holds only in-frame clones, not every one. The table shows approximately 280,000 clones, with more than 80% occurring only once. This clone was counted a single time. What it binds is unknown. As for the donors, each was a healthy bone marrow donor. Sequenced material: PBMCs. The V gene is TRBV28, the J gene TRBJ2-7; weak D call: TRBD1 (6 bases). This sequence was found in a middle-aged man in good health and CMV-seropositive. The CDR3 loop reads CASRLGTNYEQYF. Here the CDR3 DNA reads TGTGCCAGCAGACTAGGGACAAACTACGAGCAGTACTTC.